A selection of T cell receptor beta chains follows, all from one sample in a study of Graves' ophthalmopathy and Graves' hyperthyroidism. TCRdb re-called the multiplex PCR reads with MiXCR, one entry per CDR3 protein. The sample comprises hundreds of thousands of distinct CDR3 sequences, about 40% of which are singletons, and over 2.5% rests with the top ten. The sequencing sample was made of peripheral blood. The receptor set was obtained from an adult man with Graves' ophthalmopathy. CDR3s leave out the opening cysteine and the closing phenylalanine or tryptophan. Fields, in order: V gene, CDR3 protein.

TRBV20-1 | SAEQGLSYEQY
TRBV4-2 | ASSQDRQTYEQY
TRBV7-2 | ASSQRLGQAAEQY
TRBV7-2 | ASSQERQGRDTEAF
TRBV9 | ASTPGDDGYT
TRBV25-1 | ASSEPIRQGVETQY
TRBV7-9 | ASSLIQGKEKLF
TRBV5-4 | ASSLWDRDGYT
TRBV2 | ASSRDLTYEQY
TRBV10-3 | AISEVGSQPQH